This TCR beta chain came from a study of blood T cell repertoires in COVID-19. In the study overall: The United States, Italy and Spain provided the acute and convalescent COVID-19 samples. Sources were T cells, B-cell-depleted T cells, or PBMCs; the material itself was cDNA or gDNA.

After removal of 4 bases from V and 2 bases from J, the junction contained 2 bases not matched to a gene. Looked up from germline, CDR1 is LGHDT and CDR2 is YNNKEL (reference sequence). The CDR3 runs 13 residues. As processed by the authors: Reference gene primers were amplified, and this amplification served to estimate nucleated cell counts. The data were produced by immunoSEQ multiplex PCR, yet TCRdb's version contains in-frame clones alone and is incomplete. Clone size and the V and J calls come from that table; the DNA yielded D and trimming. Altogether more than 150,000 clones are present, 70% to 85% being singletons, with the ten largest covering 5.5% to 7.5%.

Sequenced: peripheral blood. The chain joins TRBV3-1 (or the pseudogene TRBV3-2) to TRBJ2-7; 7 positions match TRBD2. The source of this sequence is a human donor in a cohort sampled during active COVID-19. This CDR3 is CASSPSGAYEQYF. CDR3 nucleotides: TGTGCCAGCAGCCCGAGCGGGGCCTACGAGCAGTACTTC.